The T cell receptor beta chain described here comes from a study of OX40 agonist ivuxolimab in advanced cancers. Study-wide background: A diagnosis of hepatocellular carcinoma, melanoma, renal cell or head and neck cancer was present in dose-escalation patients. Study conclusions and caveats: Certain nonresponding patients likewise had low normalized T-cell clonal expansion. On average, CD8+ T cells showed a greater number of expanded clones than CD4+.

Autoimmune disease history or systemic immunosuppression excluded patients. About this clone: No antigen is known for it.

The V gene's germline CDR1 is SGHKS and CDR2 YYEKEE (reference sequence). The ends were cut back, 3 bases at V and 2 bases at J, with 12 bases in the middle. This CDR3 has 15 residues. Measured with immunoSEQ multiplex PCR; TCRdb has only the in-frame clones, and not every one. The sample holds roughly 67,000 clones, nearly 90% seen once. This material consisted of CD4+ or CD8+ T cells sorted from blood, taken in a trial of the OX40 agonist ivuxolimab. This chain joins TRBV5-5 and TRBJ1-3; TRBD1 is a possible D gene (5 bases). This clonotype was sampled from an adult with an advanced solid tumor such as melanoma, head and neck, liver or kidney cancer. CDR3 protein: CASSSARGAGNTIYF. The CDR3 DNA reads as TGTGCCAGCAGCTCGGCAAGGGGAGCTGGAAACACCATATATTTT.